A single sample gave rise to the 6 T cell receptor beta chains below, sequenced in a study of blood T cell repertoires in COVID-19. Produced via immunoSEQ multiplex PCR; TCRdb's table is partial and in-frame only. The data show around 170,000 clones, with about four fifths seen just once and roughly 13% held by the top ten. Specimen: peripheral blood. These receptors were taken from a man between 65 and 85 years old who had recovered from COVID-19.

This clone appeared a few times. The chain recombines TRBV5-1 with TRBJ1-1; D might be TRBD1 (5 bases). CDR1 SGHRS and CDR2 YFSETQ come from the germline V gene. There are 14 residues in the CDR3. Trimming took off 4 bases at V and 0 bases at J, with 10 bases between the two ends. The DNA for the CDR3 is TGCGCCAGCAGCCAGGGATACATGAACACTGAAGCTTTCTTT. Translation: CASSQGYMNTEAFF.

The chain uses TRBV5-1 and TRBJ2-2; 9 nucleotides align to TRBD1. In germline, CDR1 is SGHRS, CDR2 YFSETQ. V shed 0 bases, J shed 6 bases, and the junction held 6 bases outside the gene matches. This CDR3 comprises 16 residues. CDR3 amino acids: CASSLGMGQGSGELFF. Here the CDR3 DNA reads TGCGCCAGCAGCTTGGGAATGGGACAGGGTTCCGGGGAGCTGTTTTTT.

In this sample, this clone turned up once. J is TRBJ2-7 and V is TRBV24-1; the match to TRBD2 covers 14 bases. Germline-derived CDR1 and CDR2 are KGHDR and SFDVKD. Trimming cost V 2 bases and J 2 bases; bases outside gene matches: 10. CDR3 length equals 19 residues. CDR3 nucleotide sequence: TGTGCCACCAGTGATTACTCGGCCCGACTAGCGGGAGGGCCCTACGAGCAGTACTTC. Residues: CATSDYSARLAGGPYEQYF.

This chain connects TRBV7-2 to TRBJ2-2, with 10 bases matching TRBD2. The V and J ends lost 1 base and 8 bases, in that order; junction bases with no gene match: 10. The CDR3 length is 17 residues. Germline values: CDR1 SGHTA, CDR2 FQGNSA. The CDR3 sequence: CASSLGLAGVTGGELFF. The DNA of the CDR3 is TGTGCCAGCAGCTTAGGTCTAGCGGGAGTAACTGGAGGGGAGCTGTTTTTT.

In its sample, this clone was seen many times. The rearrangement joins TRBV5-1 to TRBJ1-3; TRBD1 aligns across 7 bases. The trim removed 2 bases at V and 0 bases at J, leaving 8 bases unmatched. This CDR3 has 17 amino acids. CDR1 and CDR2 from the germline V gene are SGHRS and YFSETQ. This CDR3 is CASSFMGQTVSGNTIYF. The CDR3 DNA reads TGCGCCAGCAGCTTCATGGGACAGACCGTCTCTGGAAACACCATATATTTT.

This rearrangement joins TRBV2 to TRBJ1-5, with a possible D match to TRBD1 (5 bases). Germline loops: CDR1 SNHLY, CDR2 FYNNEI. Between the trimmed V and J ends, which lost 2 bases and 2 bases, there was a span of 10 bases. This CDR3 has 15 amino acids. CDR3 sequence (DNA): TGTGCCAGCAGTGAAAGTTCAGGGCGCAATCAGCCCCAGCATTTT. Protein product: CASSESSGRNQPQHF.